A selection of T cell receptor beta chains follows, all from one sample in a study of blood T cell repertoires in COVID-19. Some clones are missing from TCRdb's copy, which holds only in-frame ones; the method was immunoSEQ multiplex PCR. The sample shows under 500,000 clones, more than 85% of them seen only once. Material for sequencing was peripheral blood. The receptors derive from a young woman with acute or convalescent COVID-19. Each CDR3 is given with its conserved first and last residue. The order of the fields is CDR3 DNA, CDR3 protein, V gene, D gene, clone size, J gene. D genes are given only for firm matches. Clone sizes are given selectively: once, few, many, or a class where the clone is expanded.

TGTGCCAGTAGTATTAGGGGCGCTGCAACTAATGAAAAACTGTTTTTT	CASSIRGAATNEKLFF	TRBV19	-	-	TRBJ1-4
TGTGCCAGCAGCTACAGGGTAGGGGCGCGAGGGGCCAACGTCCTGACTTTC	CASSYRVGARGANVLTF	TRBV7-2	-	-	TRBJ2-6
TGTGCCAGCAGCCCGGGACAGGGGGGTTACTACGAGCAGTACTTC	CASSPGQGGYYEQYF	TRBV5-4	TRBD1	-	TRBJ2-7
TGTGCCAGCTCACCGCGAACAGATACGCAGTATTTT	CASSPRTDTQYF	TRBV18	-	once	TRBJ2-3
TGTGCCAGCAGCTTGGACAGGGGGTTGACAGATACGCAGTATTTT	CASSLDRGLTDTQYF	TRBV5-6	TRBD1	-	TRBJ2-3
TGCGCCAGCAGCTTGGGGACAGGGGTGGGGTACGAGCAGTACTTC	CASSLGTGVGYEQYF	TRBV5-1	TRBD1	once	TRBJ2-7
TGTGCCAGCAGTTTCCGGGACAGAAGCGAAAAACTGTTTTTT	CASSFRDRSEKLFF	TRBV27	TRBD1	-	TRBJ1-4
TGTGCCAGCTGGAGGGGGCAGGCCACAGATACGCAGTATTTT	CASWRGQATDTQYF	TRBV2	-	-	TRBJ2-3
TGCGCCAGCAGCTTGGCCCGGGAGACCCAGTACTTC	CASSLARETQYF	TRBV5-1	-	-	TRBJ2-5
TGTGCCACCGGGAGGGTCGCGATGGCGGGTGAGCAGTTCTTC	CATGRVAMAGEQFF	TRBV15	TRBD2	-	TRBJ2-1
TGTGCCAGCAGTTTACCCGAAACCCTCGACAGGGGACCCTACGAGCAGTACTTC	CASSLPETLDRGPYEQYF	TRBV28	TRBD1	once	TRBJ2-7
TGTGCCAGCAGTTTACAGGGTTACAATGAGCAGTTCTTC	CASSLQGYNEQFF	TRBV27	-	-	TRBJ2-1
TGTGCCATCGGAGACAGCCGCTCCTACGAGCAGTACTTC	CAIGDSRSYEQYF	TRBV10-3	-	-	TRBJ2-7
TGTGCCTGGGATGAATACAGGGGACGAGCAGATACGCAGTATTTT	CAWDEYRGRADTQYF	TRBV30	TRBD1	-	TRBJ2-3
TGTGCCAGCAGTGAAGTGGGGTCGGGAGATGGCTACACCTTC	CASSEVGSGDGYTF	TRBV6-1	-	-	TRBJ1-2
TGTGCCAGCAGCGTAGCTAGCGGGGGGTATAATGAGCAGTTCTTC	CASSVASGGYNEQFF	TRBV9	TRBD2	-	TRBJ2-1
TGTGCCAGCAGCCAAGAACTAGCGGGGGGCAATGAGCAGTTCTTC	CASSQELAGGNEQFF	TRBV3-1/TRBV3-2	TRBD2	-	TRBJ2-1
TGTGCCAGTAGTACCTATTCGGGACAGGGACCCCCAGATACGCAGTATTTT	CASSTYSGQGPPDTQYF	TRBV19	TRBD1	-	TRBJ2-3
TGTGCCAGCAGTACGACAGGTACCACCGGGGAGCTGTTTTTT	CASSTTGTTGELFF	TRBV5-4	-	-	TRBJ2-2
TGTGCCAGCAGCGGACTTACAGGGTCTGACGAGCAGTACTTC	CASSGLTGSDEQYF	TRBV2	-	-	TRBJ2-7